A selection of T cell receptor beta chains follows, all from one sample in a study of human T cells and chemical hapten exposure. TCRdb redid the calling of the RACE reads with MiXCR, one entry per CDR3 protein. The table includes roughly 200,000 distinct CDR3 sequences, 20% to 25% detected once. Sequenced material: whole blood, taken in connection with sensitization to the hapten diphenylcyclopropenone (DPC). Receptors originate from a woman between 40 and 55 years old with alopecia areata. Some clones in this sample may be carry-over from other donors' samples. The conserved cysteine and the conserved F or W are not part of the CDR3 here.

v_gene	j_gene	CDR3aa
TRBV6-1	TRBJ1-4	ASRTSEKLF
TRBV29-1	TRBJ1-1	SVPTVTEAF
TRBV6-5	TRBJ1-1	ASSSLLTSAF
TRBV10-3	TRBJ1-5	AIREDRGGQPQH
TRBV5-4	TRBJ1-6	ASSFYRGLNSPLH
TRBV5-4	TRBJ1-2	ASSLDRGGYT
TRBV15	TRBJ2-5	ATSAGTGREETQY
TRBV29-1	TRBJ1-2	VPSADHGYT
TRBV12-3/TRBV12-4	TRBJ1-6	ASTGQQNSPLH
TRBV6-5	TRBJ2-1	ASSTGTGVREQF
TRBV4-1	TRBJ1-1	ASSQDIRVTTEAF
TRBV29-1	TRBJ2-5	SVNGLAGEETQY
TRBV27	TRBJ2-2	ASSEGFTGELF
TRBV5-1	TRBJ2-5	ASSKTSGPQETQY
TRBV20-1	TRBJ2-3	LTRGGDTQY
TRBV29-1	TRBJ2-5	SSRWRAPETQY
TRBV6-7	TRBJ2-3	ASSSRASYTDTQY
TRBV20-1	TRBJ2-7	SASSQARYEQY
TRBV9	TRBJ1-3	ASSVGGNTIY
TRBV20-1	TRBJ2-1	SAWVTSGKQF
TRBV7-2	TRBJ1-6	ASSLGRADSPLH
TRBV5-1	TRBJ2-3	ASSSRAADTQY
TRBV6-2/TRBV6-3	TRBJ2-2	ASIGGMRINTGELF
TRBV27	TRBJ2-1	ASNLGGHNEQF
TRBV6-2/TRBV6-3	TRBJ2-6	ASSYFGLRSGANVLT
TRBV5-1	TRBJ2-5	ASGTGGEETQY
TRBV20-1	TRBJ2-7	SARSWTSGLTPYEQY
TRBV7-9	TRBJ1-1	ASSTGQGLNTEAF
TRBV6-5	TRBJ2-3	ASSAQGSTDTQY
TRBV10-3	TRBJ2-7	AIRAGTGRNEQY
TRBV9	TRBJ2-1	ASSVSGRARNEQF
TRBV12-3/TRBV12-4	TRBJ2-7	ASSRTGRSSYEQY
TRBV7-2	TRBJ2-7	ASSIAGQGTYEQY
TRBV15	TRBJ1-5	ATSSGTGDNQPQH
TRBV20-1	TRBJ2-1	SAARRGPYNEQF
TRBV20-1	TRBJ2-2	SARPSLATGELF
TRBV28	TRBJ1-2	ASSAGTDYGYT
TRBV12-3/TRBV12-4	TRBJ2-5	ASTLAVLRGAQY
TRBV7-9	TRBJ2-3	ASSSLAVRTDTQY
TRBV28	TRBJ2-7	ASSSPPSLSYEQY
TRBV4-3	TRBJ1-5	ASSQTLPGGAYSNQPQH
TRBV9	TRBJ2-7	ASSVTWGGGEQY
TRBV12-3/TRBV12-4	TRBJ2-7	ASRRGQGAEQY
TRBV7-2	TRBJ2-2	ASSLGAVGELF
TRBV6-6	TRBJ2-7	ASNKAGGPYEQY
TRBV7-2	TRBJ1-1	ASSLRWGQAEAF
TRBV7-6	TRBJ2-1	ASSSSGNGPSREQF
TRBV11-2	TRBJ1-1	ASSLPTPTEAF
TRBV20-1	TRBJ2-2	SARVIQGDTGELF
TRBV15	TRBJ1-4	ATSRTGTDNEKLF
TRBV20-1	TRBJ2-2	SARDHKGVTGELF
TRBV6-5	TRBJ2-7	ASSSTGAEMYEQY